This TCR beta chain stems from a study of blood T cell repertoires in COVID-19. Study-wide background: Spain, Italy and the United States supplied samples that represented acute and convalescent COVID-19. PBMCs, B-cell-depleted T cells, or T cells provided the cDNA or gDNA that made up the material.

As handled by the study authors: Cell counts per sample came from amplifying reference gene primers. The assay was immunoSEQ multiplex PCR, and TCRdb's table has in-frame clones only and misses some. V and J calls and clone size are those listed in that table; D and trimming were worked out from the DNA. Among about 110,000 clones, 88% were seen once, and the ten largest hold around 3%. CDR3 length: 13 residues. Germline V gives CDR1 GTSNPN, CDR2 SVGIG (reference sequence). V was trimmed by 1 base and J by 7 bases, leaving 13 bases between them. The sample taken for sequencing was peripheral blood. The J gene is TRBJ1-2, the V gene TRBV30, with D unresolved. The receptor was derived from a woman aged 45-65 years with acute or convalescent COVID-19. The CDR3 reads CAWSARVDFGYTF. The CDR3 bases are TGTGCCTGGAGTGCTCGCGTTGATTTTGGCTACACCTTC.